The 26 T cell receptor beta chains below were found in one sample sequenced in a study of blood T cell repertoires in COVID-19. Some clones are missing from TCRdb's copy, which holds only in-frame ones; the method was immunoSEQ multiplex PCR. The sample holds 60,000 to 65,000 clones; more than 60% are singletons and the top ten take 20%. Sequencing was done on a sample of peripheral blood. The receptors stem from a woman older than 75 with active or convalescent COVID-19.

The table lists this clone with a few counts. This rearrangement joins TRBV4-1 to TRBJ1-1; perhaps TRBD1 as D (6 bases). The CDR3 has 14 amino acids. Germline values: CDR1 MGHRA, CDR2 YSYEKL. The V gene lost 4 bases and the J gene lost 5 bases, with 14 bases spanning the gap. The CDR3 DNA reads TGCGCCAGCAGCCTCTCAGGGGCCGAGACTGAAGCTTTCTTT. Translating gives CASSLSGAETEAFF.

The rearrangement uses TRBV5-1 and TRBJ1-1; TRBD1 is a possible D gene (5 bases). Germline CDR1 SGHRS, CDR2 YFSETQ. V lost 2 bases and J 8 bases, leaving 16 bases between the germline ends. The CDR3 consists of 14 residues. DNA of the CDR3: TGCGCCAGCAGCTTCGACAGTCTTTTGTCGGAAGCTTTCTTT. This translates into CASSFDSLLSEAFF.

The V gene is TRBV7-2, the J gene TRBJ2-7; TRBD2 might be the D (5 bases). Germline CDR1 is SGHTA and CDR2 is FQGNSA. CDR3 size: 14 residues. Trimming pared 2 bases from V and 7 bases from J, leaving 15 bases between. The DNA for the CDR3 is TGTGCCAGCAGCTTATCCCCTACCCCGGGAGAGCAGTACTTC. It yields the protein CASSLSPTPGEQYF.

V and J are TRBV5-1 and TRBJ2-7, with D perhaps matching TRBD1 (6 bases). Germline CDR1 is SGHRS and CDR2 is YFSETQ. V lost 0 bases to trimming and J lost 2 bases, with 12 bases between them. CDR3 length: 15 residues. The CDR3 is CASSLVPTGTYEQYF. For the CDR3, the DNA is TGCGCCAGCAGCTTGGTCCCGACAGGCACCTACGAGCAGTACTTC.

The chain uses TRBV5-1 and TRBJ1-2; TRBD1 agrees at 8 bases. Per germline, CDR1 SGHRS and CDR2 YFSETQ. V was clipped by 4 bases and J by 0 bases; unmatched bases: 20. This CDR3 has 20 residues. CDR3 DNA: TGCGCCAGCAGCCCGAACCGTGGGGCCAGGGGGCAACGAACTAACTATGGCTACACCTTC. It specifies CASSPNRGARGQRTNYGYTF.

This clone was seen more than once but under ten times. V usage is TRBV5-1 and J usage is TRBJ2-1; 10 positions match TRBD1. Trimming removed 0 bases from V and 8 bases from J; junction bases left unmatched: 5. Germline V gene lookup returns CDR1 SGHRS and CDR2 YFSETQ. The CDR3 consists of 15 residues. The CDR3 region has the DNA TGCGCCAGCAGCTTGGGTGGGACAGGGGTCGATGAGCAGTTCTTC. Its protein is CASSLGGTGVDEQFF.

The table lists this clone with a few counts. The CDR3 sequence: CASSSTGYEQYF. CDR3 nucleotides: TGTGCCAGCAGCTCTACGGGCTACGAGCAGTACTTC. This rearrangement joins TRBV11-3 to TRBJ2-7; D gene ambiguous. CDR1 SGHNT and CDR2 YENEEA come from the germline V gene. This CDR3 is built from 12 residues. V lost 4 bases and J lost 3, with 7 bases in between. The full variable domain, rest sourced from reference TRBV11-3 and TRBJ2-7, is EAGVVQSPRYKIIEKKQPVAFWCNPISGHNTLYWYLQNLGQGPELLIRYENEEAVDDSQLPKDRFSAERLKGVDSTLKIQPAELGDSAVYLCASSSTGYEQYFGPGTRLTVT.

This clone was counted only a few times. The CDR3 DNA sequence: TGCGCCAGCAGCCCGTGGAGGGGTAACTATGGCTACACCTTC. As protein: CASSPWRGNYGYTF. The chain carries TRBV4-1 and TRBJ1-2; perhaps TRBD1 as D (5 bases). The CDR3 has 14 residues. V lost 4 bases and J lost 1, with 10 bases in between. The germline V gene encodes CDR1 MGHRA and CDR2 YSYEKL.

DNA of the CDR3: TGTGCCAGTAGGTCCCCGGGGGACAAAAACATTCAGTACTTC. The encoded protein is CASRSPGDKNIQYF. This rearrangement joins TRBV19 to TRBJ2-4, with D possibly matching TRBD2 (6 bases). This CDR3 spans 14 amino acids. Between the trimmed V and J ends, which lost 6 bases and 3 bases, there was a span of 12 bases. The germline V gene encodes CDR1 LNHDA and CDR2 SQIVND (reference sequence).

The chain recombines TRBV19 with TRBJ1-4; 7 bases are shared with TRBD1. The CDR3 runs to 14 residues. The junction had 10 bases not matched to a gene; V was cut back by 7 bases and J by 8 bases. Germline V CDR1 and CDR2: LNHDA, SQIVND (reference sequence). CDR3 DNA sequence: TGTGCCAGTACAAGGGGGCAAACAGAAGAAAAACTGTTTTTT. Translating gives CASTRGQTEEKLFF.

Of note for this clone: The junction differs from germline at one of its ends, possibly a read error. The genes are TRBV5-1 and TRBJ2-5, with a possible D match to TRBD1 (6 bases). Germline V gene lookup returns CDR1 SGHRS and CDR2 YFSETQ. The CDR3 is made up of 14 amino acids. CDR3 nucleotide sequence: TGCGCCAGTGCCAGGACAGCCAGGGAAGAGGCCCAGTACTTC. Amino acids: CASARTAREEAQYF.

The chain recombines TRBV5-4 with TRBJ2-1, with TRBD2 matching 10 bases. Losses at the gene ends were 4 bases for V and 6 bases for J; bases not matched to a gene: 7. Germline values: CDR1 SGHNT, CDR2 YYREEE (reference sequence). The CDR3 runs to 15 residues. The CDR3 DNA is TGTGCCAGCAGCCCCAGCGGGGGGGCCGGCAATGAGCAGTTCTTC. This encodes CASSPSGGAGNEQFF.

The rearrangement joins TRBV5-1 to TRBJ2-4, with 9 positions matching TRBD1. Per the germline V gene, CDR1 is SGHRS and CDR2 is YFSETQ. The CDR3 is 14 amino acids. V dropped 1 base and J dropped 5; count of bases not matched to a gene: 1. The CDR3, as DNA: TGCGCCAGCAGCTTGCGACAGGGGGAAAACATTCAGTACTTC. Translating gives CASSLRQGENIQYF.

This clone appeared once. The chain employs TRBV19 and TRBJ1-1; unclear D gene. With 3 bases removed from V and 0 bases from J, the gap between germline ends came to 8 bases. Germline V gene lookup returns CDR1 LNHDA and CDR2 SQIVND (reference sequence). The CDR3 contains 14 residues. The CDR3 reads CASSIGIMNTEAFF. In DNA, the CDR3 is TGTGCCAGTAGTATCGGTATAATGAACACTGAAGCTTTCTTT.

This clone was seen just once. V gene TRBV4-1 combines with J gene TRBJ1-3; 7 bases align to TRBD1. Germline CDR1 MGHRA, CDR2 YSYEKL. This CDR3 is built from 16 residues. Trimming removed 2 bases from V and 5 bases from J; junction bases left unmatched: 9. Here the CDR3 DNA reads TGCGCCAGCAGCCAAAAAAACGACAGGGTCAGAAACACCATATATTTT. Translated: CASSQKNDRVRNTIYF.

This chain uses TRBV6-2 or TRBV6-3 with TRBJ1-1; 7 positions match TRBD1. Per the germline V gene, CDR1 is MNHEY and CDR2 is SVGEGT. The CDR3 contains 13 residues. Trimming took 2 bases from V and 5 from J; bases not matched to a gene: 2. Here the CDR3 reads CASSYDRATEAFF. The CDR3 DNA follows: TGTGCCAGCAGTTACGACAGGGCTACTGAAGCTTTCTTT.

This clone was seen more than once but under ten times. The chain recombines TRBV5-8 with TRBJ1-3; 8 bases are shared with TRBD1. This CDR3 has 14 residues. Looked up from germline, CDR1 is SGHTS and CDR2 is YDEGEE. The V gene end was trimmed by 2 bases and the J gene end by 4 bases; junction bases not matched to a gene: 2. Here the CDR3 reads CASSLRTGGNTIYF. CDR3 DNA: TGTGCCAGCAGCTTAAGGACAGGGGGAAACACCATATATTTT.

J is TRBJ2-2 and V is TRBV11-3; TRBD2 matches at 10 bases. Germline values: CDR1 SGHNT, CDR2 YENEEA. The CDR3 sequence is 17 residues long. Unmatched junction bases numbered 7, after V lost 5 bases and J lost 1 base. The CDR3 spells CASSPNLAGGNTGELFF. DNA of the CDR3: TGTGCCAGCAGCCCGAACTTAGCGGGGGGGAACACCGGGGAGCTGTTTTTT.

V gene TRBV6-5 combines with J gene TRBJ2-7; 10 nucleotides line up with TRBD2. Germline V gives CDR1 MNHEY, CDR2 SVGAGI. V lost 2 bases to trimming and J lost 6 bases; unmatched junction nucleotides: 10. This CDR3 is 16 amino acids long. CDR3 sequence reads: CASSYDFSSGGREQYF. The CDR3 DNA reads TGTGCCAGCAGTTACGACTTTTCTAGCGGGGGACGCGAGCAGTACTTC.

This clone has only a few counts. V gene TRBV5-1 combines with J gene TRBJ2-7; TRBD2 aligns across 7 bases. The ends lost 0 bases at V and 2 bases at J; junction bases unmatched: 2. Germline values: CDR1 SGHRS, CDR2 YFSETQ. This CDR3 contains 14 residues. CDR3 bases: TGCGCCAGCAGCTTGGTGAGCGGGACCTACGAGCAGTACTTC. This translates into CASSLVSGTYEQYF.

The count of this clone is one. V gene TRBV27 combines with J gene TRBJ2-1; D is unresolved. V lost 6 bases and J lost 3, with 6 bases in between. The CDR3 totals 12 residues. From germline, CDR1 is MNHEY and CDR2 SMNVEV (reference sequence). As DNA, the CDR3 is TGTGCCAGCAGCATCGGCTACAATGAGCAGTTCTTC. Translating it yields CASSIGYNEQFF.

V is TRBV9 and J is TRBJ1-1, with D unresolved. Looked up from germline, CDR1 is SGDLS and CDR2 is YYNGEE. Trimming pared 0 bases from V and 0 bases from J, leaving 9 bases between. The CDR3 sequence is 15 residues long. The CDR3 protein is CASSVGPFMNTEAFF. The CDR3, as DNA: TGTGCCAGCAGCGTAGGTCCTTTTATGAACACTGAAGCTTTCTTT. Supplemented by reference TRBV9 and TRBJ1-1, the full variable domain reads DSGVTQTPKHLITATGQRVTLRCSPRSGDLSVYWYQQSLDQGLQFLIQYYNGEERAKGNILERFSAQQFPDLHSELNLSSLELGDSALYFCASSVGPFMNTEAFFGQGTRLTVV.

The V and J genes are TRBV5-1 and TRBJ1-3; 7 bases are shared with TRBD1. This CDR3 contains 15 residues. The V segment lost 4 bases and the J segment 0 bases; nucleotides outside the gene matches: 4. Looked up from germline, CDR1 is SGHRS and CDR2 is YFSETQ. CDR3 sequence reads: CASSPTGFSGNTIYF. In DNA form, the CDR3 reads TGCGCCAGCAGCCCGACAGGGTTCTCTGGAAACACCATATATTTT. The complete variable domain, with remaining parts taken from reference TRBV5-1 and TRBJ1-3, reads KAGVTQTPRYLIKTRGQQVTLSCSPISGHRSVSWYQQTPGQGLQFLFEYFSETQRNKGNFPGRFSGRQFSNSRSEMNVSTLELGDSALYLCASSPTGFSGNTIYFGEGSWLTVV.

This chain uses TRBV10-3 with TRBJ1-5; tentative D call: TRBD1 (5 bases). The germline V gene encodes CDR1 ENHRY and CDR2 SYGVKD. This CDR3 has 14 residues. V dropped 6 bases and J dropped 6 bases, with 15 bases sitting between them. CDR3: CAISGREGSQPQHF. Here the CDR3 DNA reads TGTGCCATCAGCGGGAGGGAGGGGAGTCAGCCCCAGCATTTT.

The rearrangement joins TRBV6-1 to TRBJ1-6, with 9 nucleotides matching TRBD1. The V and J ends lost 3 bases and 12 bases, in that order; junction bases with no gene match: 6. This CDR3 comprises 14 residues. Germline loops: CDR1 MNHNS, CDR2 SASEGT. This CDR3 is CASSEGQGEEPLHF. In DNA form, the CDR3 reads TGTGCCAGCAGTGAGGGACAGGGAGAAGAACCCCTCCACTTT.

The chain links TRBV6-6 to TRBJ1-5, with unresolved D. The CDR3 sequence is 14 residues long. Germline CDR1 is MNHNY and CDR2 is SVGAGI (reference sequence). Between the trimmed V and J ends, which lost 8 bases and 1 base, there was a span of 12 bases. The DNA for the CDR3 is TGTGCCAGCGGACGTGGGGAGAGCAATCAGCCCCAGCATTTT. Protein: CASGRGESNQPQHF.